The subject of this entry is one T cell receptor (beta chain). This specimen comes from a study of T-cell reconstitution after alpha-beta-depleted transplantation in children. This sample's TCRbeta library carried unique molecular identifier barcodes. In TCRdb, the PCR reads were re-called with MiXCR into one record per CDR3 protein. The sample carries roughly 490,000 distinct CDR3 sequences, roughly 10% recorded once. CDR3 length equals 15 residues. The junction had 8 bases not matched to a gene; V was cut back by 4 bases and J by 3 bases. Germline-derived CDR1 and CDR2 are DFQATT and SNEGSKA (reference sequence).

Sequencing used PBMCs, mostly from graft donor cells, obtained 180 days after TCRalphabeta/CD19-depleted stem cell transplant. This receptor was taken from a female patient between 2 and 10 years old who had a stem cell transplant for aplastic anemia, so the T cells may come from the graft donor. J is TRBJ2-1 and V is TRBV20-1; 8 nucleotides agree with TRBD1. CDR3 amino acids: CSANTGTGIYNEQFF. CDR3 DNA sequence: TGCAGTGCTAACACCGGGACAGGTATCTACAATGAGCAGTTCTTC.